This T cell receptor beta chain was profiled in a study of metastatic and nonmetastatic thyroid tumors. Study-level background: Malignant thyroid and benign thyroid patients provided blood and tumor or nodule tissue whose repertoires were compared. Study findings and constraints: It was reportedly found that TCR beta diversity was significantly higher in malignant thyroid tumors than in benign nodules, a difference seen in both blood and tumor samples.

Authors' processing steps: A classifier of distant metastasis in papillary thyroid cancer was built from CDR3 differences (across clinicopathological groups). MiXCR was used by TCRdb to re-call the PCR reads. These V and J calls originate from TCRdb's pipeline instead of the authors' own analysis. This sample carries 5,500 to 7,000 clones, 30% of them seen once, and the ten largest clones take around 20%. Patients had received no treatment of any kind before thyroid surgery. The CDR3 consists of 12 residues. With 3 bases removed from V and 7 bases from J, the gap between germline ends came to 13 bases. Germline V gene data show CDR1 as DFQATT and CDR2 as SNEGSKA (reference sequence). Turning to this clone: Its antigen is unidentified.

The sequencing input was adjacent normal tissue. This clonotype was obtained from a female donor with papillary thyroid cancer or a benign thyroid nodule (not recorded which). Some clones in this sample may be carry-over from other donors' samples. V and J are TRBV20-1 and TRBJ2-7, with D unclear. The CDR3 coding sequence is TGCAGTGCTAGTCCCTTCCCGGAGGAGCAGTACTTC. As protein: CSASPFPEEQYF.